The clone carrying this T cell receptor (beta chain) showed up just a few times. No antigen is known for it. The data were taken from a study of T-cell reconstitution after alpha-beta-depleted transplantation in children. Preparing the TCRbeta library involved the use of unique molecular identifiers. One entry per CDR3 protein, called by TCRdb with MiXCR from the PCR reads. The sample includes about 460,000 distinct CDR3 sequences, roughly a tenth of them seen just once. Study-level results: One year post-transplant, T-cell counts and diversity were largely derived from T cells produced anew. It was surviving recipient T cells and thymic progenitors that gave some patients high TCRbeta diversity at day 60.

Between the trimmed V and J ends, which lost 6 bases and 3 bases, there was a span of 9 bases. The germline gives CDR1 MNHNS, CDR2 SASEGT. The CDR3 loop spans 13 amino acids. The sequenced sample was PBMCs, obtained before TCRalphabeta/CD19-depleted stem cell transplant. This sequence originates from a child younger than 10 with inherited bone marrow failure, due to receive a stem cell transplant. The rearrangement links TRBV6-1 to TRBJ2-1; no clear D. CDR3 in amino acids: CASSNQDYNEQFF. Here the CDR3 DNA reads TGTGCCAGCAGCAACCAAGACTACAATGAGCAGTTCTTC.